A single sample is the source of the 3 T cell receptor beta chains below, sequenced in a study of blood T cell repertoires in COVID-19. Profiled with immunoSEQ multiplex PCR; TCRdb holds only in-frame clones, not every one. The sample comprises about 230,000 clones, about 85% of which are singletons, and about 12% rests with the top ten. The sample consisted of peripheral blood. The receptors were gathered from a woman under 30 who had recovered from COVID-19.

The chain combines TRBV5-1 with TRBJ2-6; perhaps TRBD1 as D (5 bases). Germline-derived CDR1 and CDR2 are SGHRS and YFSETQ. Deletions cut 0 bases from V and 2 bases from J, with 6 bases between. The CDR3 is made up of 15 amino acids. CDR3 in DNA: TGCGCCAGCAGCTTGGAGGGGACTGGGGCCAACGTCCTGACTTTC. It codes for CASSLEGTGANVLTF.

This chain joins TRBV9 and TRBJ1-2; 7 nucleotides line up with TRBD1. V was pared by 3 bases and J by 7 bases, with 12 bases of the junction left unmatched. This CDR3 has 15 residues. CDR1 and CDR2 (germline): SGDLS, YYNGEE. The CDR3, as DNA: TGTGCCAGCAGCGGAGGAGGGGGCGAGACCGGTGGCTACACCTTC. The encoded protein is CASSGGGGETGGYTF.

This clone is a singleton in its sample. The chain combines TRBV28 with TRBJ1-2; possible D gene TRBD1, 6 bases. V lost 5 bases to trimming and J lost 2 bases, with 21 bases between them. The CDR3 loop spans 17 amino acids. In germline, CDR1 is MDHEN, CDR2 SYDVKM. The CDR3 DNA is TGTGCCAGCAGTGGGGGTGGGGGCACGGGTCTCAACTATGGCTACACCTTC. Amino acids: CASSGGGGTGLNYGYTF.